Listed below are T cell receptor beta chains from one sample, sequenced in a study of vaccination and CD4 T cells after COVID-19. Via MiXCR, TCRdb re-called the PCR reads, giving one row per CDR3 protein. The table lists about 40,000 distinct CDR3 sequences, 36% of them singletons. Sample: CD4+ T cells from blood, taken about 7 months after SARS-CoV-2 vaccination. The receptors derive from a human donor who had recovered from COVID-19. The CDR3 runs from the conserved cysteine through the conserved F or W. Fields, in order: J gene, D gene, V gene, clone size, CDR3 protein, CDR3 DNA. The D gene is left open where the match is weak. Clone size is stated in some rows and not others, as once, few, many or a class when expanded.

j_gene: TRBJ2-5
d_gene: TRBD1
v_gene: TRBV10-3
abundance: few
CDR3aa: CASQTGGYQETQYF
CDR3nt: TGTGCCTCACAAACAGGGGGATACCAAGAGACCCAGTACTTC

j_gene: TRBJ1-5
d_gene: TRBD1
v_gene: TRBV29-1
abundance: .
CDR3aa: CSVEMDRVGNQPQHF
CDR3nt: TGCAGCGTGGAGATGGACAGGGTTGGCAATCAGCCCCAGCATTTT

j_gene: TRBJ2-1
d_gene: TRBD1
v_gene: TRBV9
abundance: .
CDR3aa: CASSVSGTGPYNEQFF
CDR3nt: TGTGCCAGCAGCGTCTCCGGGACAGGGCCCTACAATGAGCAGTTCTTC

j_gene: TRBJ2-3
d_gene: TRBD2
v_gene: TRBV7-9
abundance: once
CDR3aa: CASSRLAGGRGTDTQYF
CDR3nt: TGTGCCAGCAGCCGACTAGCGGGAGGCCGGGGCACAGATACGCAGTATTTT

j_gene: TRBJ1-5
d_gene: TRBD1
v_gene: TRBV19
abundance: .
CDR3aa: CASSIIGDSVQPQHF
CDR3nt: TGTGCCAGTAGTATCATAGGGGACAGCGTTCAGCCCCAGCATTTT

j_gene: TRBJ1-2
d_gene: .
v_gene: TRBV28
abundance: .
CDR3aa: CAARDTTRGYTF
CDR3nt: TGTGCCGCCAGGGATACCACCAGAGGCTACACCTTC

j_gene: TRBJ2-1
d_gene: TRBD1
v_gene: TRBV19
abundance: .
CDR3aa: CASSILAGGWDEQFF
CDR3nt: TGTGCCAGTAGTATATTGGCAGGGGGCTGGGATGAGCAGTTCTTC

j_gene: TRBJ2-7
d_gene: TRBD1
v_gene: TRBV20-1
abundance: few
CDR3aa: CSARDTGQPFYEQYF
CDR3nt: TGCAGTGCTAGAGACACGGGACAGCCCTTCTACGAGCAGTACTTC

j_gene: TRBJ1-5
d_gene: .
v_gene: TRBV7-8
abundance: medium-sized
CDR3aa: CASSLSGQVAQPQHF
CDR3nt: TGTGCCAGCAGCTTATCGGGTCAGGTTGCTCAGCCCCAGCATTTT

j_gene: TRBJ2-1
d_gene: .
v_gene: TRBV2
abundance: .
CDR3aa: CASTVRRRVVGNEQFF
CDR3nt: TGTGCCAGCACCGTCCGTAGGCGAGTAGTGGGCAATGAGCAGTTCTTC

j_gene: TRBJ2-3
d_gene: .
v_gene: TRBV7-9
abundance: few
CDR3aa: CASRLLGPYTDTQYF
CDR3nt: TGTGCCAGCAGACTCTTAGGGCCTTACACAGATACGCAGTATTTT

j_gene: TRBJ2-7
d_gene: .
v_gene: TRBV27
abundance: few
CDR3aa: CASSLTPIVEQYF
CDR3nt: TGTGCCAGCAGTTTAACACCCATTGTCGAGCAGTACTTC

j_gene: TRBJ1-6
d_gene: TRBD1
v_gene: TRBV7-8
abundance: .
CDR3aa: CASSSLAWDRVSNSPLHF
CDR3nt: TGTGCCAGCAGCTCACTAGCCTGGGACAGGGTGTCGAATTCACCCCTCCACTTT

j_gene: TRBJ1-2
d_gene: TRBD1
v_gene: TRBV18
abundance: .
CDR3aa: CASSPPGQGYGYTF
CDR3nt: TGTGCCAGCTCACCTCCGGGACAGGGGTATGGCTACACCTTC

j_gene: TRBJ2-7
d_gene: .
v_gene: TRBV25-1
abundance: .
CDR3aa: CASSGSGSYEQYF
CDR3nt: TGTGCCAGCAGTGGTAGTGGCAGCTACGAGCAGTACTTC

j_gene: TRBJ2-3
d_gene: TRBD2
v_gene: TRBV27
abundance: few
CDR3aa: CASSLRLAGTDTQYF
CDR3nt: TGTGCCAGCAGTTTACGGCTAGCGGGCACAGATACGCAGTATTTT

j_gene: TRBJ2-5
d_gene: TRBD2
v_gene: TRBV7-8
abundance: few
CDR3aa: CASRVTSGRETQYF
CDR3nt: TGTGCCAGCAGGGTGACTAGCGGGAGGGAGACCCAGTACTTC

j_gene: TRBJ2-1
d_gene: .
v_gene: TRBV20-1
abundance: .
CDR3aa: CSARVLLSINEQFF
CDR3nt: TGCAGTGCTAGAGTGCTTTTATCAATCAATGAGCAGTTCTTC

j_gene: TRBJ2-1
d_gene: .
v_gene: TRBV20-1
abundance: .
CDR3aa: CSAPLMSYNEQFF
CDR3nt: TGCAGTGCTCCCCTTATGTCCTACAATGAGCAGTTCTTC

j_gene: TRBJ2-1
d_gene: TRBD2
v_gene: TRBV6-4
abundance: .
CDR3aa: CASSDSGTSSDEQFF
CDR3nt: TGTGCCAGCAGTGACTCAGGGACTAGCTCAGATGAGCAGTTCTTC

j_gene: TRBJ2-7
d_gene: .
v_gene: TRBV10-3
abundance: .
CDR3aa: CAISVVNEQYF
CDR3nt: TGTGCCATCAGTGTGGTCAACGAGCAGTACTTC

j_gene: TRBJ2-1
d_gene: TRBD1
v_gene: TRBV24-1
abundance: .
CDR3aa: CATSDPQGALGNEQFF
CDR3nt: TGTGCCACCAGTGACCCTCAGGGGGCGTTGGGCAATGAGCAGTTCTTC

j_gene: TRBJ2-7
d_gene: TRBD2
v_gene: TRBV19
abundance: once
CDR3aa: CASSIVGGSSYEQYF
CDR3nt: TGTGCCAGTAGCATAGTAGGCGGGAGCTCCTACGAGCAGTACTTC

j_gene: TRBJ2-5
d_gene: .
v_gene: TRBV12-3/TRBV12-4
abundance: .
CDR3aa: CASSVAKRAPWYF
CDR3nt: TGTGCCAGCAGTGTGGCGAAGCGGGCCCCCTGGTACTTC

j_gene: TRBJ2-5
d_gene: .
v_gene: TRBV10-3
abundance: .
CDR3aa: CAISDLGGSKTQYF
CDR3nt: TGTGCCATCAGTGACTTGGGGGGCAGCAAGACCCAGTACTTC

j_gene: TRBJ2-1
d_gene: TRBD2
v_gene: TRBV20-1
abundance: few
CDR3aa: CSARNSMGLEIREQFF
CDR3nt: TGCAGTGCTAGAAACTCCATGGGACTAGAAATCCGAGAGCAGTTCTTC

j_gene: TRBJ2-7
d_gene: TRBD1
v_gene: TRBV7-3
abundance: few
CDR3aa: CASSTGTGGVEQYF
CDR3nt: TGTGCCAGCAGCACCGGGACAGGGGGCGTGGAGCAGTACTTC

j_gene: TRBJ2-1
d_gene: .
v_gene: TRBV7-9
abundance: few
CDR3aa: CASSLGQHNEQFF
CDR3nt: TGTGCCAGCAGCTTAGGACAGCACAATGAGCAGTTCTTC

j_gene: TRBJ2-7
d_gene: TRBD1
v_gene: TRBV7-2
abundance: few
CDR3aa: CASSLGQQVYEQYF
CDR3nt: TGTGCCAGCAGTCTGGGACAGCAGGTCTACGAGCAGTACTTC

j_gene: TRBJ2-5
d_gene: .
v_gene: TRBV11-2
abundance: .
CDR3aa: CASRAAVAETQYF
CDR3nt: TGTGCCAGCAGGGCTGCCGTAGCGGAGACCCAGTACTTC

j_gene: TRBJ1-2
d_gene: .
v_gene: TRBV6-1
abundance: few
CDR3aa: CASCPKTTLTYGYTF
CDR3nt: TGTGCCAGCTGCCCGAAAACTACGCTGACCTATGGCTACACCTTC

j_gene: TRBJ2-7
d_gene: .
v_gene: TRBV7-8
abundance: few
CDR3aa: CASSPGEHIHEQYF
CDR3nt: TGTGCCAGCAGCCCAGGGGAGCATATCCACGAGCAGTACTTC

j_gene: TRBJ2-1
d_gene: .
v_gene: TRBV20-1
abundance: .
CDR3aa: CSARGPTDNEQFF
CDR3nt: TGCAGTGCTAGAGGGCCTACGGACAATGAGCAGTTCTTC

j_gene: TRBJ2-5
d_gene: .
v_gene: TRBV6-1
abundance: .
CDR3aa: CASSEVAAEDREYF
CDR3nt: TGTGCCAGCAGTGAAGTCGCAGCCGAGGATCGGGAGTACTTC

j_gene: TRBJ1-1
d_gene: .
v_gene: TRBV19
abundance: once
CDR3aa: CASSTAMNTEAFF
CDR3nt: TGTGCCAGTAGTACAGCCATGAACACTGAAGCTTTCTTT

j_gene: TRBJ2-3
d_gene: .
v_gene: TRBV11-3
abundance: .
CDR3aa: CASSRQGGGTDTQYF
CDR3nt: TGTGCCAGCAGCCGACAGGGAGGGGGCACAGATACGCAGTATTTT

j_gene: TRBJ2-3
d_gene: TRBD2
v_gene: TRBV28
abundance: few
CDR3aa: CASSLPSTGLVTQYF
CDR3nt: TGTGCCAGCAGTTTGCCCTCCACGGGACTAGTAACGCAGTATTTT

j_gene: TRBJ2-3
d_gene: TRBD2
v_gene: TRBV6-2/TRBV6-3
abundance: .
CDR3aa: CASSPSGWDTQYF
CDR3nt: TGTGCCAGCAGCCCTAGCGGTTGGGATACGCAGTATTTT

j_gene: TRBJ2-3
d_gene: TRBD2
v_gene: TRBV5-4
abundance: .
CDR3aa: CASSSSSGRADTQYF
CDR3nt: TGTGCCAGCAGCTCGTCTAGCGGGAGGGCAGATACGCAGTATTTT

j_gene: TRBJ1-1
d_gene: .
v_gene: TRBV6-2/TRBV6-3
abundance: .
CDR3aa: CASRTGNTEAFF
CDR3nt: TGTGCCAGCAGAACAGGGAACACTGAAGCTTTCTTT

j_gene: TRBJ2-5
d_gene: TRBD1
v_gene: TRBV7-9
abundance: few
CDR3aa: CASRTGGSQETQYF
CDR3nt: TGTGCCAGCAGGACAGGGGGATCGCAGGAGACCCAGTACTTC

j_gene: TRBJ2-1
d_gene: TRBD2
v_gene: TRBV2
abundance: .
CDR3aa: CASSRGLAGGNEQFF
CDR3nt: TGTGCCAGCAGCCGGGGACTAGCGGGAGGCAATGAGCAGTTCTTC

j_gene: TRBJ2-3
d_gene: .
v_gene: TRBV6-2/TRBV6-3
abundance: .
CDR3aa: CASLGGPTDTQYF
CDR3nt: TGTGCCAGTTTGGGCGGGCCCACAGATACGCAGTATTTT

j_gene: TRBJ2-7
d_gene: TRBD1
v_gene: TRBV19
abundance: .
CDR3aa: CASSADRGLNEQYF
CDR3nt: TGTGCCAGTAGTGCGGACAGGGGGTTGAATGAGCAGTACTTC

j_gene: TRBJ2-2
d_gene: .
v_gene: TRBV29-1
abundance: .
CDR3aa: CSVGLLNTGELFF
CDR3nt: TGCAGCGTAGGACTCTTGAACACCGGGGAGCTGTTTTTT

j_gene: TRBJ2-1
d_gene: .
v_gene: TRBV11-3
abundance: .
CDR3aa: CASSPDSHSYNEQFF
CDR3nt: TGTGCCAGCAGCCCCGACTCGCACTCCTACAATGAGCAGTTCTTC